This T cell receptor (beta chain) appears in the sequencing data of a study of response to subunit inactivated influenza vaccine. General study results and limits: That few new T cells are recruited by each seasonal influenza vaccination was the authors' suggestion.

TCRdb re-derived calls from the RT-PCR reads in MiXCR, one entry per CDR3 protein. The sample contains more than 400,000 distinct CDR3 sequences, 6% to 9% of which appear only once. Details on this clonotype: What it binds is not known.

The CDR3 covers 16 residues. CDR1 is SGHRS, CDR2 YFSETQ, per germline. Germline trimming cut 0 bases from V and 9 bases from J; bases unmatched to any gene: 7. The V and J genes are TRBV5-1 and TRBJ2-1; 12 bases are a match to TRBD2. The TCR sequence derives from a man aged 45 to 75 who received an inactivated influenza vaccine. The material sequenced was PBMCs from blood, taken about 23 months after vaccination. The CDR3 DNA reads as TGCGCCAGCAGCTTGGATCCCACTAGCGGGAGGTCTGAGCAGTTCTTC. This gives the protein CASSLDPTSGRSEQFF.